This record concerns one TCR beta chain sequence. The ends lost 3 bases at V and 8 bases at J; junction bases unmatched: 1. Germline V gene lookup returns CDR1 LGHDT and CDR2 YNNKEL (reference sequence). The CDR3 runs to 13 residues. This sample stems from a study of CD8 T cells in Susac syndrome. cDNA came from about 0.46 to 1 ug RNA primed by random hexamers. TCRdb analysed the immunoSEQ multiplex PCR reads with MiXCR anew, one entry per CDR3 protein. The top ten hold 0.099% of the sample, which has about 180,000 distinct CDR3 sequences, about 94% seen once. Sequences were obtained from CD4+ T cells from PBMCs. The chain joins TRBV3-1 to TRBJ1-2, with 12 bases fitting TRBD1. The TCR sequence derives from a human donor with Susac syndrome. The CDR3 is CASSQGQGAGYTF. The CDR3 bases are TGTGCCAGCAGCCAGGGACAGGGGGCCGGCTACACCTTC.